These T cell receptor beta chains were read from a single sample in a study of blood T cell repertoires in COVID-19. Measured with immunoSEQ multiplex PCR; TCRdb has only the in-frame clones, and not every one. The data contain about 190,000 clones, 70% to 90% of them singletons. The sequenced sample was peripheral blood. All receptors come from a woman at least 80 years old with acute or convalescent COVID-19. Each CDR3 is given with its conserved first and last residue. D genes are given only for firm matches. A row's size may be missing; if present it is once, few, many or a size class.

j_gene,v_gene,d_gene,abundance,CDR3nt,CDR3aa
TRBJ2-6,TRBV11-2,NA,NA,TGTGCCAGCAGCCTTTCCTACTCTGGGGCCAACGTCCTGACTTTC,CASSLSYSGANVLTF
TRBJ2-2,TRBV7-9,NA,NA,TGTGCCAGCAGCCTTGCGGGCCCGGGCACCGGGGAGCTGTTTTTT,CASSLAGPGTGELFF
TRBJ2-7,TRBV5-1,NA,NA,TGCGCCAGCAGCGTTGGACAGTCGATCTCCTACGAGCAGTACTTC,CASSVGQSISYEQYF
TRBJ2-1,TRBV19,TRBD2,NA,TGTGCCAGTAGTAGGAATTCGGCCCTAGCGGAGGGGAGTGAGCAGTTCTTC,CASSRNSALAEGSEQFF
TRBJ2-6,TRBV3-1/TRBV3-2,NA,NA,TGTGCCAGCAGCGTCCGGGGTCAGTTCTCTGGGGCCAACGTCCTGACTTTC,CASSVRGQFSGANVLTF
TRBJ1-2,TRBV7-2,TRBD1,NA,TGTGCCAGCAGCCCACCGTGGGGGCAGGGGGCCACCGCCTATGGCTACACCTTC,CASSPPWGQGATAYGYTF
TRBJ1-2,TRBV7-3,NA,few,TGTGCCAGCAGCTTACTGGGGCTAGGATATGGCTACACCTTC,CASSLLGLGYGYTF
TRBJ2-7,TRBV28,NA,once,TGTGCCAGCAGTTTAGGAGGGGGCATTATCTACGAGCAGTACTTC,CASSLGGGIIYEQYF
TRBJ2-7,TRBV5-1,NA,NA,TGCGCCAGCAGCTTGGCCCCGAGCCCCTCCTACGAGCAGTACTTC,CASSLAPSPSYEQYF
TRBJ1-2,TRBV25-1,NA,NA,TGTGCCAGCAGCCCCGGGACAATGGATGGCTACACCTTC,CASSPGTMDGYTF
TRBJ2-5,TRBV7-6,NA,NA,TGTGCCTCTGCACCGGGGGTCCAAGAGACCCAGTACTTC,CASAPGVQETQYF
TRBJ1-5,TRBV27,NA,NA,TGTGCCAGCAGTTTATACGGTTCCTCCAATCAGCCCCAGCATTTT,CASSLYGSSNQPQHF
TRBJ1-3,TRBV18,NA,few,TGTGCCAGCTCACCCGAGCATGAGGGAAACACCATATATTTT,CASSPEHEGNTIYF
TRBJ1-5,TRBV19,NA,NA,TGTGCCAGTAGTCACGGTCCCCGCAGGTCAGCCCAGCATTTT,CASSHGPRRSAQHF
TRBJ2-2,TRBV7-3,NA,NA,TGTGCCAGCAGCCGAAGGAGAATGCAAACCGGGGAGCTGTTTTTT,CASSRRRMQTGELFF
TRBJ1-5,TRBV2,TRBD1,NA,TGTGCCAGCAGGGACAGGGGCCCTCTCCAGCCCCAGCATTTT,CASRDRGPLQPQHF
TRBJ1-1,TRBV16,NA,NA,TGTGCCAGCAGCCACCCCCTGGGGCCCGAAGCTTTCTTT,CASSHPLGPEAFF
TRBJ1-1,TRBV7-9,NA,NA,TGTGCCAGCAGCTTACCTTACCCGACAGGTGAAGCTTTCTTT,CASSLPYPTGEAFF
TRBJ1-2,TRBV27,NA,once,TGTGCCAGCAGTCCACGGGAGGAAGCCTATGGCTACACCTTC,CASSPREEAYGYTF
TRBJ1-2,TRBV25-1,NA,few,TGTGCCAGCAGGACAGAACCAGGCTATGGCTACACCTTC,CASRTEPGYGYTF
TRBJ2-2,TRBV30,NA,NA,TGTGCCTGGAGTCGGAGTTTCCCCGGGGAGCTGTTTTTT,CAWSRSFPGELFF
TRBJ1-3,TRBV5-1,NA,NA,TGCGCCAGCAGCTTGGAGGGACAAACAAGCATATACTCTGGAAACACCATATATTTT,CASSLEGQTSIYSGNTIYF
TRBJ1-2,TRBV6-2/TRBV6-3,TRBD1,NA,TGTGCCAGCAGTGACCCCGGGACAGGGGGCGTGTATGGCTACACCTTC,CASSDPGTGGVYGYTF
TRBJ1-5,TRBV28,NA,NA,TGTGCCAGCAGATCAGGGGTACATCAGCCCCAGCATTTT,CASRSGVHQPQHF
TRBJ1-2,TRBV6-4,NA,NA,TGTGCCAGCAGTGACTTGACCGGGACATCTTATGGCTACACCTTC,CASSDLTGTSYGYTF
TRBJ2-1,TRBV18,NA,NA,TGTGCCAGCTCACCAAACTCGAGGACAGCGGGGGAGCAGTTCTTC,CASSPNSRTAGEQFF
TRBJ2-1,TRBV7-2,TRBD2,NA,TGTGCCAGCAGTTCACTAGCGGGGTACTACAATGAGCAGTTCTTC,CASSSLAGYYNEQFF
TRBJ2-1,TRBV5-1,TRBD2,NA,TGCGCCAGCAGCGGGACTAGCGGGACCTATGAGCAGTTCTTC,CASSGTSGTYEQFF
TRBJ2-7,TRBV29-1,TRBD2,few,TGCAGCGCCGAAGGACTAGCGGGACCCTACGAGCAGTACTTC,CSAEGLAGPYEQYF
TRBJ1-1,TRBV11-2,NA,NA,TGTGCCAGCAGCTTCACAACGAACACTGAAGCTTTCTTT,CASSFTTNTEAFF
TRBJ1-2,TRBV24-1,NA,NA,TGTGCCACCAGTGACCCTCCCCACACCTATGGCTACACCTTC,CATSDPPHTYGYTF
TRBJ1-1,TRBV3-1/TRBV3-2,NA,NA,TGTGCCAGCAGCCGCCTGACAGGGAACACTGAAGCTTTCTTT,CASSRLTGNTEAFF
TRBJ2-1,TRBV18,NA,NA,TGTGCCAGCGCCGCCGACAACCCGACAGTTTTAGTCGGTTGGGGAACATCCTACAATGAGCAGTTCTTC,CASAADNPTVLVGWGTSYNEQFF
TRBJ1-3,TRBV7-7,TRBD1,NA,TGTGCTAGCAGCCCTGGACAGGGGAACGGAAACACCATATATTTT,CASSPGQGNGNTIYF
TRBJ2-3,TRBV19,TRBD2,NA,TGTGCCAGTAGGGAGACTAGCGGGAGGATAAATACGCAGTATTTT,CASRETSGRINTQYF
TRBJ2-7,TRBV5-1,NA,NA,TGCGCCAGCACTTCTGCCCCAGGCAGTACCCACGAGCAGTACTTC,CASTSAPGSTHEQYF
TRBJ2-7,TRBV21-1,NA,NA,TGTGCCAGCAGCAAGAGCGGGACGAACTACGAGCAGTACTTC,CASSKSGTNYEQYF
TRBJ2-1,TRBV6-5,NA,NA,TGTGCCAGCAGTTACTCACCGCGCGGTGAGCAGTTCTTC,CASSYSPRGEQFF
TRBJ2-5,TRBV5-4,TRBD2,NA,TGTGCCAGCAGCTCTGGAGGGAGGGCCGAACAAGAGACCCAGTACTTC,CASSSGGRAEQETQYF
TRBJ2-7,TRBV18,TRBD1,once,TGTGCCAGCTCACCACCCGGGACAGGGGTCCCCTACGAGCAGTACTTC,CASSPPGTGVPYEQYF
TRBJ2-7,TRBV18,TRBD2,few,TGTGCCAGCTCGCAGGGACTAACCTCCTACGAGCAGTACTTC,CASSQGLTSYEQYF
TRBJ1-1,TRBV3-1/TRBV3-2,NA,once,TGTGCCAGCAGCCCTTTAAACTGGAACACTGAAGCTTTCTTT,CASSPLNWNTEAFF
TRBJ2-5,TRBV4-3,TRBD2,NA,TGCGCCAGCAGCCAAGATAAGGGACTAGTTTCGATGGAGACCCAGTACTTC,CASSQDKGLVSMETQYF
TRBJ1-3,TRBV11-2,NA,NA,TGTGCCAGCAGCTTAGATCCGGGGAGGGTGGGCCGCCAGCCTGGAAACACCATATATTTT,CASSLDPGRVGRQPGNTIYF
TRBJ1-5,TRBV30,NA,NA,TGTGCCTTTCGGGACAACAATCAGCCCCAGCATTTT,CAFRDNNQPQHF